Following are 23 T cell receptor beta chains from one sample sequenced in a study of T cell repertoires in cytomegalovirus infection (dated by TCRdb to about 2019). The data were produced on an Illumina HiSeq 1500. TCRdb ran its own pipeline on the public reads, namely fastp trimming at Q25 and MiXCR clone calling, and kept in-frame beta chains. Every CDR3 protein is listed once, alongside the most common genes and DNA of its rows. This sample comprises a few hundred thousand distinct CDR3 sequences, 9% to 9.5% of them detected only once. The ten biggest clones cover around 4.5% of the sample. The sequenced sample consisted of PBMCs. These receptors were obtained from a human donor in good health (CMV status not recorded). Some clones in this sample may be carry-over from other donors' samples.

This clonotype was picked up a small number of times. The chain carries TRBV7-7 and TRBJ2-5; perhaps TRBD1 as D (5 bases). The CDR3 covers 13 residues. V shed 5 bases and J shed 3 bases, with 10 bases lying between them. Germline V CDR1 and CDR2: SSHAT, FNYEAQ (reference sequence). CDR3 region: CASSLQDKETQYF. In nucleotides, the CDR3 is TGTGCCAGCAGCCTACAGGATAAAGAGACCCAGTACTTC.

This clonotype was recorded at least ten times. J is TRBJ2-1 and V is TRBV7-2; a weak D match, TRBD2 (9 bases). Germline values: CDR1 SGHTA, CDR2 FQGNSA. The CDR3 runs to 16 residues. With 4 bases removed from V and 3 bases from J, the gap between germline ends came to 16 bases. Written as DNA, the CDR3 is TGTGCCAGCAGCTCCAGGGGGCGGGGGGGCTACAATGAGCAGTTCTTC. Translated, it gives CASSSRGRGGYNEQFF.

CDR3 in amino acids: CAYRSGPYEQYF. The DNA for the CDR3 is TGTGCCTACCGTAGCGGCCCCTACGAGCAGTACTTC. This chain joins TRBV27 and TRBJ2-7; D is possibly TRBD2 (6 bases). Trimming left V 11 bases short and J 2 bases short, with 13 bases between. The CDR3 consists of 12 residues. The germline V gene has CDR1 MNHEY and CDR2 SMNVEV (reference sequence).

This clonotype has ten or more counts. The gene calls are TRBV7-2 and TRBJ2-1; D call uncertain. CDR1 SGHTA and CDR2 FQGNSA come from the germline V gene. The CDR3 is 13 amino acids. Trimming shortened V by 3 bases and J by 7 bases, and 10 bases separated the two germline ends. CDR3 nucleotide sequence: TGTGCCAGCAGCTTCGGAAACGGGAATGAGCAGTTCTTC. Its protein product is CASSFGNGNEQFF.

In its sample, this clonotype was seen a few times. The CDR3 is CSARDRGRDYGYTF. DNA for the CDR3: TGCAGTGCTAGAGATCGCGGCAGGGACTATGGCTACACCTTC. This chain joins TRBV20-1 and TRBJ1-2, with a weak D call TRBD1 (5 bases). The germline V gene encodes CDR1 DFQATT and CDR2 SNEGSKA (reference sequence). This CDR3 region has 14 residues. V was clipped by 0 bases and J by 3 bases, with 11 bases between them.

The chain employs TRBV7-2 and TRBJ2-7; the D gene is possibly TRBD2 (5 bases). CDR1 SGHTA and CDR2 FQGNSA come from the germline V gene. The ends were cut back, 2 bases at V and 3 bases at J, with 11 bases in the middle. The CDR3 has 14 residues. The CDR3 protein is CASSLPSRGYEQYF. CDR3 coding DNA: TGTGCCAGCAGCTTACCTTCCCGGGGCTACGAGCAGTACTTC.

This clonotype came up many times. The rearrangement uses TRBV12-3 or TRBV12-4 and TRBJ1-4; a possible D gene is TRBD1 (5 bases). V gave up 3 bases and J gave up 11 bases, with 19 bases separating them. The CDR3 totals 15 residues. CDR3 nucleotide sequence: TGTGCCAGCAGTTTTGGGGCCGCGAGCAAGAATAAACTGTTTTTT. Its protein product is CASSFGAASKNKLFF.

This clonotype has a handful of counts. V is TRBV28 and J is TRBJ1-4, with D perhaps matching TRBD1 (6 bases). CDR1 is MDHEN, CDR2 SYDVKM, per germline. Trimming shortened V by 6 bases and J by 7 bases, and 9 bases separated the two germline ends. This CDR3 is 12 amino acids long. The CDR3 region is CASRSGAEKLFF. The CDR3, as DNA: TGTGCCAGCAGGTCGGGGGCTGAAAAACTGTTTTTT.

In its sample, this clonotype was seen many times. This chain connects TRBV7-8 to TRBJ2-3, with TRBD1 matching 7 bases. This CDR3 comprises 18 residues. Germline V CDR1 and CDR2: SGHVS, FQNEAQ. Losses at the gene ends were 4 bases for V and 4 bases for J; bases not matched to a gene: 17. The CDR3 bases are TGTGCCAGCAGCTCCCTTTTTTTACCGAGACAGGGCTCAGATACGCAGTATTTT. Translating it yields CASSSLFLPRQGSDTQYF.

This clonotype was counted many times. This CDR3 is CASSLKFGGGEADTQYF. In DNA form, the CDR3 reads TGTGCCAGCAGCTTAAAATTCGGAGGGGGTGAAGCAGATACGCAGTATTTT. The V call is TRBV7-2, the J call TRBJ2-3; TRBD1 or TRBD2 may be the D gene (6 bases each). The CDR3 totals 17 residues. The V gene's germline CDR1 is SGHTA and CDR2 FQGNSA. V was pared by 2 bases and J by 4 bases, with 19 bases between. Variable domain in full (rest from reference TRBV7-2 and TRBJ2-3): GAGVSQSPSNKVTEKGKDVELRCDPISGHTALYWYRQSLGQGLEFLIYFQGNSAPDKSGLPSDRFSAERTGGSVSTLTIQRTQQEDSAVYLCASSLKFGGGEADTQYFGPGTRLTVL.

The rearrangement joins TRBV7-9 to TRBJ1-2, with D perhaps TRBD1 (6 bases). Germline V lookup: CDR1 SEHNR, CDR2 FQNEAQ (reference sequence). Trimming left V 5 bases short and J 0 bases short, with 13 bases between. There are 15 residues in the CDR3. The CDR3 region has the DNA TGTGCCAGCAGCCCCCTCGGACAGACTAACTATGGCTACACCTTC. Amino acids: CASSPLGQTNYGYTF. Drawing the rest from reference TRBV7-9 and TRBJ1-2, the complete variable domain is DTGVSQNPRHKITKRGQNVTFRCDPISEHNRLYWYRQTLGQGPEFLTYFQNEAQLEKSRLLSDRFSAERPKGSFSTLEIQRTEQGDSAMYLCASSPLGQTNYGYTFGSGTRLTVV.

This clonotype has a count of ten or more. The chain couples TRBV7-2 to TRBJ2-2; 7 positions match TRBD2. This CDR3 is 14 amino acids long. Germline V lookup: CDR1 SGHTA, CDR2 FQGNSA. V gave up 8 bases and J gave up 5 bases; unmatched junction bases: 8. The CDR3 bases are TGTGCCAGCTTCACGGGCGGGAGTACCGGGGAGCTGTTTTTT. This encodes CASFTGGSTGELFF. The entire variable domain, with the rest obtained from reference TRBV7-2 and TRBJ2-2, is as follows: GAGVSQSPSNKVTEKGKDVELRCDPISGHTALYWYRQSLGQGLEFLIYFQGNSAPDKSGLPSDRFSAERTGGSVSTLTIQRTQQEDSAVYLCASFTGGSTGELFFGEGSRLTVL.

This clonotype has a count of ten or more. The chain links TRBV7-6 to TRBJ2-5; D is perhaps TRBD1 or TRBD2 (6 bases each). Germline CDR1 reads SGHVS; CDR2 reads FNYEAQ. The CDR3 is 16 residues long. Trimming removed 0 bases at V and 4 bases at J, with 15 bases between. CDR3 loop: CASSLALRRGLETQYF. CDR3 sequence (DNA): TGTGCCAGCAGCTTAGCACTCAGGAGGGGGTTAGAGACCCAGTACTTC.

This clonotype showed up many times. The chain carries TRBV7-2 and TRBJ2-1; D is uncertain. Trimming removed 3 bases from V and 9 bases from J, with 9 bases in between. The CDR3 has 12 amino acids. The germline CDR1 and CDR2 sequences are SGHTA and FQGNSA. The CDR3 is CASSLWTIEQFF. In nucleotides, the CDR3 is TGTGCCAGCAGCTTGTGGACCATTGAGCAGTTCTTC.

This clonotype was seen more than once but under ten times. The J gene is TRBJ1-4, the V gene TRBV12-3 or TRBV12-4; the D gene is possibly TRBD1 (6 bases). The V gene lost 7 bases and the J gene lost 8 bases, with 17 bases spanning the gap. This CDR3 comprises 14 residues. This chain's CDR3 is CASTLGQGREKLFF. In DNA form, the CDR3 reads TGTGCCAGCACCTTAGGGCAGGGGCGGGAAAAACTGTTTTTT.

This clonotype was observed a handful of times. V gene TRBV25-1 combines with J gene TRBJ1-6; 8 bases are a match to TRBD1. The CDR3 loop spans 15 amino acids. The ends lost 4 bases at V and 7 bases at J; junction bases unmatched: 6. Germline values: CDR1 MGHDK, CDR2 SYGVNS. This CDR3 reads CASSGRTGMNSPLHF. In nucleotides, the CDR3 is TGTGCCAGCAGTGGCCGGACAGGGATGAATTCACCCCTCCACTTT.

The chain has TRBV12-3 or TRBV12-4 and TRBJ2-3; D is uncertain. The CDR3 has 13 amino acids. V gave up 1 base and J gave up 4 bases, with 6 bases separating them. The CDR3 reads CASSLVSADTQYF. The CDR3 DNA reads as TGTGCCAGCAGTTTAGTCAGCGCAGATACGCAGTATTTT.

This clonotype appeared many times. The chain has TRBV19 and TRBJ2-2, with D possibly matching TRBD1 (6 bases). V lost 9 bases and J lost 4, with 15 bases in between. This CDR3 is built from 14 residues. The germline V gene encodes CDR1 LNHDA and CDR2 SQIVND (reference sequence). The CDR3 region is CASERTDFTGELFF. Here the CDR3 DNA reads TGTGCCAGCGAAAGGACAGATTTCACCGGGGAGCTGTTTTTT. Filled out from reference TRBV19 and TRBJ2-2, the complete variable domain reads DGGITQSPKYLFRKEGQNVTLSCEQNLNHDAMYWYRQDPGQGLRLIYYSQIVNDFQKGDIAEGYSVSREKKESFPLTVTSAQKNPTAFYLCASERTDFTGELFFGEGSRLTVL.

This clonotype was observed a handful of times. The chain uses TRBV6-1 and TRBJ1-2; TRBD1 aligns across 8 bases. The CDR3 loop spans 13 amino acids. Germline loops: CDR1 MNHNS, CDR2 SASEGT. J gave up 4 bases and V 5 bases, and 3 bases lay outside the gene matches. The CDR3 spells CASSTGGAYGYTF. The CDR3 DNA is TGTGCCAGCAGTACAGGGGGGGCCTATGGCTACACCTTC.

This chain uses TRBV12-5 with TRBJ1-2; maybe TRBD1 (5 bases). V shed 4 bases and J shed 8 bases, with 14 bases lying between them. The CDR3 sequence is 13 residues long. CDR1 LGHNT and CDR2 FRNRAP come from the germline V gene. CDR3 amino acids: CASGSQTAGGYTF. The CDR3 DNA is TGTGCTAGTGGTTCCCAGACAGCGGGGGGCTACACCTTC.

In this sample, this clonotype turned up a few times. The chain uses TRBV12-3 or TRBV12-4 and TRBJ1-1, with a weak D call TRBD1 (5 bases). V dropped 1 base and J dropped 5 bases, with 11 bases sitting between them. This CDR3 contains 14 residues. CDR3 bases: TGTGCCAGCAGTTTAGATAGGGGTGAGACTGAAGCTTTCTTT. Its protein is CASSLDRGETEAFF.

Many counts were recorded for this clonotype. This rearrangement joins TRBV20-1 to TRBJ2-7, with a tentative D call TRBD1 (6 bases). The CDR3 is 15 residues long. V lost 2 bases and J 0 bases, leaving 14 bases between the germline ends. Germline V gene data show CDR1 as DFQATT and CDR2 as SNEGSKA (reference sequence). The CDR3 loop is CSARPKTGPSYEQYF. CDR3 bases: TGCAGTGCTAGACCGAAAACAGGGCCCTCCTACGAGCAGTACTTC.

The table lists this clonotype with a few counts. The rearrangement links TRBV2 to TRBJ1-1; D call uncertain. The CDR3 runs to 10 residues. The germline V gene has CDR1 SNHLY and CDR2 FYNNEI. V lost 4 bases to trimming and J lost 8 bases, with 5 bases between them. The CDR3 loop reads CASSGVEAFF. CDR3 nucleotides: TGTGCCAGCAGTGGGGTCGAAGCTTTCTTT.